These 20 T cell receptor beta chains were all obtained from the same sample, sequenced in a study of OX40 agonist ivuxolimab in advanced cancers. The protocol was immunoSEQ multiplex PCR, while the TCRdb copy is restricted to in-frame clones and leaves out a portion. The sample lists tens of thousands of clones, just under 85% occurring once. Sequenced here: CD4+ or CD8+ T cells sorted from blood, sampled in a trial of the OX40 agonist ivuxolimab. The receptors stem from an adult with an advanced solid tumor such as melanoma, head and neck, liver or kidney cancer.

As concerns this clone: Other DNA sequences within the sample encode an identical CDR3. The chain is built from TRBV6-5 and TRBJ2-3; maybe TRBD1 (5 bases). The germline CDR1 and CDR2 sequences are MNHEY and SVGAGI. Deletions cut 2 bases from V and 3 bases from J, with 9 bases between. This CDR3 comprises 14 residues. CDR3 DNA sequence: TGTGCCAGCAGTTACGGGCAGGGAACAGATACGCAGTATTTT. As protein: CASSYGQGTDTQYF.

The chain couples TRBV28 to TRBJ2-5, with TRBD1 identical over 8 bases. The J call may be faulty, since TRBJ2-7 better matches the DNA end. The CDR3 is 15 amino acids. Looked up from germline, CDR1 is MDHEN and CDR2 is SYDVKM. The CDR3 bases are TGTGCCAGCAGTTTCCGGGACAGGACTTCCTACGAGCAGTACTTC. Translated: CASSFRDRTSYEQYF.

The chain employs TRBV6-1 and TRBJ2-7; 8 bases line up with TRBD1. V was clipped by 3 bases and J by 4 bases; unmatched bases: 5. CDR3 length: 14 amino acids. Germline V lookup: CDR1 MNHNS, CDR2 SASEGT. As DNA, the CDR3 is TGTGCCAGCAGTGAGTTTGGGACAGGATACGAGCAGTACGTC. This sequence encodes CASSEFGTGYEQYV.

This chain joins TRBV18 and TRBJ1-1; 9 bases match TRBD1. This CDR3 comprises 15 residues. Trimming at V came to 4 bases and at J to 1 base, leaving 4 bases not matched to a gene. The germline V gene has CDR1 KGHSH and CDR2 LQKENI. DNA of the CDR3: TGTGCCAGCTCACGAACGGGACAGGGGAACACTGAAGCTTTCTTT. Residues: CASSRTGQGNTEAFF.

The chain uses TRBV5-6 and TRBJ1-2; D is ambiguous. CDR3 size: 16 residues. Germline CDR1 is SGHDT and CDR2 is YYEEEE. The V gene lost 5 bases and the J gene lost 7 bases, with 24 bases spanning the gap. In DNA form, the CDR3 reads TGTGCCAGCAGTACGAATGCCCTCCGATTAGTAGGTGGCTACACCTTC. Translated, it gives CASSTNALRLVGGYTF.

The chain couples TRBV27 to TRBJ1-6, with a possible D match to TRBD1 (5 bases). The CDR3 is made up of 16 amino acids. Trimming left V 5 bases short and J 7 bases short, with 18 bases between. The germline V gene encodes CDR1 MNHEY and CDR2 SMNVEV (reference sequence). CDR3 residues: CASSRPTGGANSPLHF. The DNA for the CDR3 is TGTGCCAGCAGTCGCCCTACGGGGGGTGCGAATTCACCCCTCCACTTT.

The V and J genes are TRBV25-1 and TRBJ2-5; no clear D. This CDR3 region has 12 residues. The germline CDR1 and CDR2 sequences are MGHDK and SYGVNS. The V gene lost 4 bases and the J gene lost 2 bases, with 5 bases spanning the gap. The CDR3 DNA reads TGTGCCAGCAGTGGATTACAAGAGACCCAGTACTTC. It yields the protein CASSGLQETQYF.

This chain links TRBV10-3 with TRBJ2-7; possibly TRBD1 or TRBD2 for D (6 bases each). Germline lookup yields CDR1 ENHRY and CDR2 SYGVKD. Deletions cut 2 bases from V and 9 bases from J, with 17 bases between. The CDR3 has 14 residues. CDR3 loop: CAISEAGHTTGQYF. The CDR3 DNA sequence: TGTGCCATCAGTGAGGCGGGACATACAACCGGGCAGTACTTC.

This chain joins TRBV9 and TRBJ2-3, with D unclear. The germline V and J ends were trimmed by 3 bases and 4 bases, with 15 bases remaining between them. The CDR3 contains 15 residues. Germline CDR1 reads SGDLS; CDR2 reads YYNGEE. The CDR3 sequence is CASSGPGEMSDTQYF. CDR3 nucleotide sequence: TGTGCCAGCAGCGGTCCTGGGGAAATGTCAGATACGCAGTATTTT.

The V and J genes are TRBV7-6 and TRBJ2-1; D is ambiguous. V was cut by 5 bases and J by 8 bases, with 16 bases left in between. This CDR3 spans 14 amino acids. Germline values: CDR1 SGHVS, CDR2 FNYEAQ. The CDR3 DNA sequence: TGTGCCAGCAGCCCCCGAATAAGCGACGATGAGCAGTTCTTC. It is translated as CASSPRISDDEQFF.

About this clone: No conserved phenylalanine or tryptophan ends this CDR3, so it is likely a read error. The rearrangement uses TRBV25-1 and TRBJ1-2; D might be TRBD1 (6 bases). CDR1 MGHDK and CDR2 SYGVNS come from the germline V gene. CDR3 size: 17 residues. V lost 1 base to trimming and J lost 1 base, with 16 bases between them. The CDR3, as DNA: TGTGCCAGCAGTGAATCTGGCAGGGGATCTCTTAACTATGGCTACACCCTC. It encodes CASSESGRGSLNYGYTL.

This clone was seen only once. CDR3 loop: CASSPTSSGNTIYF. The CDR3 DNA reads as TGTGCCAGCAGCCCCACAAGCTCTGGAAACACCATATATTTT. The gene calls are TRBV11-3 and TRBJ1-3; D is unclear. The CDR3 has 14 amino acids. The germline gives CDR1 SGHNT, CDR2 YENEEA. The V and J ends lost 5 bases and 0 bases respectively, with 8 bases between them.

This sequence joins TRBV5-6 and TRBJ1-1; D not resolved. Germline V lookup: CDR1 SGHDT, CDR2 YYEEEE. V lost 1 base to trimming and J lost 2 bases, with 9 bases between them. The CDR3 runs 14 residues. Here the CDR3 reads CASSLRQVNTEAFF. CDR3 bases: TGTGCCAGCAGCTTGAGGCAGGTCAACACTGAAGCTTTCTTT.

This clone came up a few times. The chain is built from TRBV6-1 and TRBJ2-1; D is unresolved. CDR1 MNHNS and CDR2 SASEGT come from the germline V gene. CDR3 length equals 14 residues. Trimming took off 8 bases at V and 6 bases at J, with 17 bases between the two ends. CDR3 protein: CASQRAFGGNEQFF. In DNA, the CDR3 is TGTGCCAGCCAACGGGCTTTCGGCGGCAATGAGCAGTTCTTC.

The V gene is TRBV9, the J gene TRBJ2-1, with 12 positions matching TRBD2. CDR1 is SGDLS, CDR2 YYNGEE, per germline. The CDR3 contains 15 residues. The trim removed 4 bases at V and 8 bases at J, leaving 7 bases unmatched. This CDR3 reads CASSLGTSGYDEQFF. The CDR3 DNA follows: TGTGCCAGCAGCCTTGGGACTAGCGGGTACGATGAGCAGTTCTTC.

This clone was observed a handful of times. The chain couples TRBV5-1 to TRBJ2-1; 9 bases match TRBD2. V dropped 2 bases and J dropped 5; count of bases not matched to a gene: 2. CDR1 is SGHRS, CDR2 YFSETQ, per germline. This CDR3 spans 14 amino acids. Written as DNA, the CDR3 is TGCGCCAGCAGCTTCTTAGCGGGGGACAATGAGCAGTTCTTC. This codes for CASSFLAGDNEQFF.

The chain couples TRBV7-2 to TRBJ2-7; the D gene is possibly TRBD1 (6 bases). Per the germline V gene, CDR1 is SGHTA and CDR2 is FQGNSA. The CDR3 has 14 amino acids. V lost 1 base to trimming and J lost 4 bases, with 11 bases between them. The CDR3 bases are TGTGCCAGCAGCTTAGTACAGGGAGCGTACGAGCAGTACTTC. Its protein product is CASSLVQGAYEQYF. Full variable domain (rest looked up from reference TRBV7-2 and TRBJ2-7): GAGVSQSPSNKVTEKGKDVELRCDPISGHTALYWYRQSLGQGLEFLIYFQGNSAPDKSGLPSDRFSAERTGGSVSTLTIQRTQQEDSAVYLCASSLVQGAYEQYFGPGTRLTVT.

The J gene is TRBJ1-3, the V gene TRBV7-2; 7 bases agree with TRBD1. The germline V gene has CDR1 SGHTA and CDR2 FQGNSA. The CDR3 totals 15 residues. V lost 3 bases, J lost 4 bases, and 6 bases stayed unmatched. The CDR3 is CASSFTGASGNTIYF. The CDR3 nucleotides are TGTGCCAGCAGCTTCACAGGGGCTTCCGGAAACACCATATATTTT. The entire variable domain, with the rest obtained from reference TRBV7-2 and TRBJ1-3, is as follows: GAGVSQSPSNKVTEKGKDVELRCDPISGHTALYWYRQSLGQGLEFLIYFQGNSAPDKSGLPSDRFSAERTGGSVSTLTIQRTQQEDSAVYLCASSFTGASGNTIYFGEGSWLTVV.

The V gene is TRBV13, the J gene TRBJ2-2; 8 nucleotides match TRBD1. The V gene's germline CDR1 is PRHDT and CDR2 FYEKMQ (reference sequence). CDR3 length: 15 residues. With 5 bases clipped from V and 4 bases from J, the junction kept 6 bases outside the gene matches. The CDR3 DNA reads TGTGCCAGCAGCCTAAACAGGGGGGTCACCGGGGAGCTGTTTTTT. It yields the protein CASSLNRGVTGELFF.

The chain is built from TRBV7-2 and TRBJ2-5, with a possible D match to TRBD2 (6 bases). CDR1 and CDR2 from the germline V gene are SGHTA and FQGNSA. V gave up 5 bases and J gave up 5 bases, with 15 bases separating them. The CDR3 extends over 14 amino acids. The DNA for the CDR3 is TGTGCCAGCAGCCCAGGAAGGAGGGCGGAGACCCAGTACTTC. It specifies CASSPGRRAETQYF.